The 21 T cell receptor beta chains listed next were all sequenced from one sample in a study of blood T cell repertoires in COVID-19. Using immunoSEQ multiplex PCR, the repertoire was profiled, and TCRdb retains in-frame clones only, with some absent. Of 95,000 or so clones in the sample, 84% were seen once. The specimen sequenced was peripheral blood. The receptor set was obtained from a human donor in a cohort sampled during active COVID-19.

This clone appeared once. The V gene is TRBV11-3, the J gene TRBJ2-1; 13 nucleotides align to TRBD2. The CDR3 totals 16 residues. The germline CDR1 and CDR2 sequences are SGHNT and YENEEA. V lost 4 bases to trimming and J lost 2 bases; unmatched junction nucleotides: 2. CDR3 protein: CASSSTSGGAYNEQFF. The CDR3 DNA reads TGTGCCAGCAGCTCCACTAGCGGGGGGGCCTACAATGAGCAGTTCTTC.

The CDR3 here is CASSLEVPGGDYGYTF. As DNA, the CDR3 is TGTGCCAGCAGCTTAGAGGTGCCAGGGGGCGATTATGGCTACACCTTC. This rearrangement joins TRBV7-9 to TRBJ1-2; 8 bases match TRBD1. There are 16 residues in the CDR3. Germline-derived CDR1 and CDR2 are SEHNR and FQNEAQ (reference sequence). The V segment lost 1 base and the J segment 5 bases; nucleotides outside the gene matches: 9.

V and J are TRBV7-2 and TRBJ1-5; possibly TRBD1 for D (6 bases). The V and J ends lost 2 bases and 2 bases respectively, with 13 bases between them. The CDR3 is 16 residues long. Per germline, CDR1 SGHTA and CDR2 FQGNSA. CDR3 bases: TGTGCCAGCAGCTTACGGGCAGGGGCGGGCAATCAGCCCCAGCATTTT. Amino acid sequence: CASSLRAGAGNQPQHF.

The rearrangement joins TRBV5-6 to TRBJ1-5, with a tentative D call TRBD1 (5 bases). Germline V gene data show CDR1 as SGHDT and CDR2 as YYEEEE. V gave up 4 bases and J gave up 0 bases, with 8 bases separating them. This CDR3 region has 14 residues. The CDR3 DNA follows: TGTGCCAGCAGCCTAGGGGTTAGCAATCAGCCCCAGCATTTT. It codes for CASSLGVSNQPQHF.

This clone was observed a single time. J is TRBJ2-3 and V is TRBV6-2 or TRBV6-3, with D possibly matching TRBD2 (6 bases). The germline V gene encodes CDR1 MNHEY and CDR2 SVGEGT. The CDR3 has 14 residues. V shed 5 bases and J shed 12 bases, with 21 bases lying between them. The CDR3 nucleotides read TGTGCCAGCAGTCCCCTAGCGAATCTACCCATCCAGTATTTT. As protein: CASSPLANLPIQYF.

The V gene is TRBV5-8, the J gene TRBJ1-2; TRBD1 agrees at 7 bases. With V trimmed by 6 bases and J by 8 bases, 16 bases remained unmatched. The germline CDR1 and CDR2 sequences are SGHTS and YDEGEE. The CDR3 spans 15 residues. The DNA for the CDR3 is TGTGCCAGCACCCGACAGGGATGGGGCTCGGGGGGCTACACCTTC. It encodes CASTRQGWGSGGYTF.

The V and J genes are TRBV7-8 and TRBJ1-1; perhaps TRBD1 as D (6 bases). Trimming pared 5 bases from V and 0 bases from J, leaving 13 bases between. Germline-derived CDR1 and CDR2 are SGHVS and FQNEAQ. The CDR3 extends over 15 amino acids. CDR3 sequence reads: CASSARPGVNTEAFF. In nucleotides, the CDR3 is TGTGCCAGCAGCGCGAGACCAGGGGTGAACACTGAAGCTTTCTTT.

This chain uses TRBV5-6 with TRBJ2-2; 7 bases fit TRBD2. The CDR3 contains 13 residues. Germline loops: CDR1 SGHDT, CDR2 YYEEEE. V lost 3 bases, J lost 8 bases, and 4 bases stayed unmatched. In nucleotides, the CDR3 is TGTGCCAGCAGCTGGGCGGGGGTAGGGGAGCTGTTTTTT. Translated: CASSWAGVGELFF.

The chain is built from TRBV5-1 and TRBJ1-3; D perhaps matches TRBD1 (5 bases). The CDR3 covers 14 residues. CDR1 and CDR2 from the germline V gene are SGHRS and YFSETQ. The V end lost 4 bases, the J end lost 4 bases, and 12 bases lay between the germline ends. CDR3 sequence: CASSAGGNGNTIYF. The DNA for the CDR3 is TGCGCCAGCAGCGCCGGGGGTAACGGAAACACCATATATTTT.

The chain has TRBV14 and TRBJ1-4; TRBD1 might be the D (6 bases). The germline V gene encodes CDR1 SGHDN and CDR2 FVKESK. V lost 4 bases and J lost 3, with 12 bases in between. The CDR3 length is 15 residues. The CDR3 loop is CASSRGDTANEKLFF. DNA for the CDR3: TGTGCCAGCAGCCGAGGGGACACCGCTAATGAAAAACTGTTTTTT.

The CDR3 DNA is TGCGCCAGCAGCTCCGGGGGGCCCGGGACTAGCGGGAGGGACACAGATACGCAGTATTTT. Amino acids: CASSSGGPGTSGRDTDTQYF. V gene TRBV5-1 combines with J gene TRBJ2-3; 16 positions agree with TRBD2. The CDR3 covers 20 residues. The V segment lost 3 bases and the J segment 2 bases; nucleotides outside the gene matches: 12. CDR1 is SGHRS and CDR2 is YFSETQ in the germline V gene.

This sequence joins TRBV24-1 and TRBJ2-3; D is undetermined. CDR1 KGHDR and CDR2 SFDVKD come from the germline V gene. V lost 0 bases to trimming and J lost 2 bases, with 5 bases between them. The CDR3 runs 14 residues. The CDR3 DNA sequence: TGTGCCACCAGTGATTTGGGGCACACAGATACGCAGTATTTT. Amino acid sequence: CATSDLGHTDTQYF.

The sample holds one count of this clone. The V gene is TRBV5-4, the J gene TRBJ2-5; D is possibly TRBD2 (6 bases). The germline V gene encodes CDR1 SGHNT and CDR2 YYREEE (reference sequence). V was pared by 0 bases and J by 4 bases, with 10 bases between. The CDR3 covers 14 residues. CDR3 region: CASSLGGVGETQYF. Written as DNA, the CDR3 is TGTGCCAGCAGCTTGGGCGGGGTCGGAGAGACCCAGTACTTC.

CDR3: CSVTTTGEAFF. CDR3 nucleotides: TGCAGCGTGACGACGACAGGAGAAGCTTTCTTT. The chain is built from TRBV29-1 and TRBJ1-1, with D tentatively TRBD1 (6 bases). The CDR3 sequence is 11 residues long. Trimming removed 6 bases from V and 8 bases from J, with 13 bases in between. The germline V gene encodes CDR1 SQVTM and CDR2 ANQGSEA.

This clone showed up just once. The CDR3 loop reads CASSMTVNQPQHF. The CDR3 nucleotides read TGTGCCAGCAGCATGACAGTCAATCAGCCCCAGCATTTT. This sequence joins TRBV3-1 (or the pseudogene TRBV3-2) and TRBJ1-5; D may be TRBD1 (5 bases). V was shortened by 5 bases and J by 3 bases, with 8 bases between the two germline ends. The CDR3 runs 13 residues. The germline CDR1 and CDR2 sequences are LGHDT and YNNKEL (reference sequence).

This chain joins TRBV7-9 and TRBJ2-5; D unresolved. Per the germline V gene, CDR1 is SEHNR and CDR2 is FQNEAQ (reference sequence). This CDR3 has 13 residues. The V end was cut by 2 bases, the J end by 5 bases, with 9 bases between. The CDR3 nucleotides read TGTGCCAGCAGCTTATCCGGCAGGGAGACCCAGTACTTC. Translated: CASSLSGRETQYF. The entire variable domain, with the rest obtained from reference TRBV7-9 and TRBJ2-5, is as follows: DTGVSQNPRHKITKRGQNVTFRCDPISEHNRLYWYRQTLGQGPEFLTYFQNEAQLEKSRLLSDRFSAERPKGSFSTLEIQRTEQGDSAMYLCASSLSGRETQYFGPGTRLLVL.

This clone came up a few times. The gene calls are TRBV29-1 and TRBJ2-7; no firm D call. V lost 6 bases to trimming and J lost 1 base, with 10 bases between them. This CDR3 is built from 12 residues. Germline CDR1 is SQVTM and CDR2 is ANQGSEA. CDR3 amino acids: CSVGDGSYEQYF. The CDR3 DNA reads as TGCAGCGTCGGAGACGGGTCCTACGAGCAGTACTTC.

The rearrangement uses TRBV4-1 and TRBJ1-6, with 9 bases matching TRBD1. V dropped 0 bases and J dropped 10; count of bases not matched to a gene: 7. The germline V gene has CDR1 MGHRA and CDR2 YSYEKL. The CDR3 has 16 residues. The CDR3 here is CASSQEPTGGRSPLHF. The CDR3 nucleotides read TGCGCCAGCAGCCAAGAGCCGACAGGGGGGAGGTCACCCCTCCACTTT.

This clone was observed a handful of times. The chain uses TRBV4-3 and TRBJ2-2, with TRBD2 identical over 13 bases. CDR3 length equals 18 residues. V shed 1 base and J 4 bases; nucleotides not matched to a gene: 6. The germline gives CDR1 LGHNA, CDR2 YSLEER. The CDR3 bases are TGCGCCAGCAGCCAAGGCCGACTAGCGGGGGGTTTCACCGGGGAGCTGTTTTTT. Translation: CASSQGRLAGGFTGELFF.

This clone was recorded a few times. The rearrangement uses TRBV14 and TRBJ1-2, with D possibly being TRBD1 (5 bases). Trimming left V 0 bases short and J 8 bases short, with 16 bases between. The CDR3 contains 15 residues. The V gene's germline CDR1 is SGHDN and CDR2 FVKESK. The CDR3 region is CASSQEGSGVGGYTF. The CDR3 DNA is TGTGCCAGCAGCCAAGAAGGATCGGGGGTCGGAGGCTACACCTTC.

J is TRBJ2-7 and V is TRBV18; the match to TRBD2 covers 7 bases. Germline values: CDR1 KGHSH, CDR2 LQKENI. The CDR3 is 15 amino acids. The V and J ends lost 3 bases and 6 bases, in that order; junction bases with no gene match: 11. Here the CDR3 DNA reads TGTGCCAGCTCACCCGCGGGGGATTCGGGGCGCGAGCAGTACTTC. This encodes CASSPAGDSGREQYF.